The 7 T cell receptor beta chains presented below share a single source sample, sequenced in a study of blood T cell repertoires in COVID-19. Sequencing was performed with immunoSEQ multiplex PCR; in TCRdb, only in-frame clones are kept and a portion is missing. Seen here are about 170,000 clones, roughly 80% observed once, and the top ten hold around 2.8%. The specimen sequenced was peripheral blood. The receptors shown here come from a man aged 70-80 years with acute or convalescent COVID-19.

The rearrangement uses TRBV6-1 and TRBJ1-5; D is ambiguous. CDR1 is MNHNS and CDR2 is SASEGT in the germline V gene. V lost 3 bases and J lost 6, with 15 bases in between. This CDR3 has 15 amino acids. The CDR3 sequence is CASSEGGGVGQPQHF. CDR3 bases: TGTGCCAGCAGTGAGGGAGGTGGGGTAGGTCAGCCCCAGCATTTT.

The CDR3 loop reads CASSFRQAGTEAFF. The CDR3 DNA sequence: TGTGCCAGCAGCTTTAGACAGGCTGGCACTGAAGCTTTCTTT. V and J are TRBV5-4 and TRBJ1-1, with D possibly matching TRBD1 (6 bases). Looked up from germline, CDR1 is SGHNT and CDR2 is YYREEE (reference sequence). V was clipped by 2 bases and J by 4 bases, with 12 bases between them. The CDR3 runs 14 residues.

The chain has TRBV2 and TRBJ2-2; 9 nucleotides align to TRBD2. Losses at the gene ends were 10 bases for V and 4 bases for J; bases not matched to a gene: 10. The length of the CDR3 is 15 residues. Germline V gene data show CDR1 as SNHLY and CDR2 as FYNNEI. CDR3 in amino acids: CANSPSGMLTGELFF. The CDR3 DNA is TGTGCCAACAGCCCTAGCGGGATGCTCACCGGGGAGCTGTTTTTT. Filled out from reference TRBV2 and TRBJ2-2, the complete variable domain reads EPEVTQTPSHQVTQMGQEVILRCVPISNHLYFYWYRQILGQKVEFLVSFYNNEISEKSEIFDDQFSVERPDGSNFTLKIRSTKLEDSAMYFCANSPSGMLTGELFFGEGSRLTVL.

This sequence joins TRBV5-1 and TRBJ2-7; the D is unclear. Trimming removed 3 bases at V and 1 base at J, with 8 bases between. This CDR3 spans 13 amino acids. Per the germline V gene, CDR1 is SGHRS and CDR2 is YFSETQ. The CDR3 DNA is TGCGCCAGCAGCTCCCCCTATTCCTACGAGCAGTACTTC. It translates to CASSSPYSYEQYF. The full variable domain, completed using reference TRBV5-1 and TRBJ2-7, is KAGVTQTPRYLIKTRGQQVTLSCSPISGHRSVSWYQQTPGQGLQFLFEYFSETQRNKGNFPGRFSGRQFSNSRSEMNVSTLELGDSALYLCASSSPYSYEQYFGPGTRLTVT.

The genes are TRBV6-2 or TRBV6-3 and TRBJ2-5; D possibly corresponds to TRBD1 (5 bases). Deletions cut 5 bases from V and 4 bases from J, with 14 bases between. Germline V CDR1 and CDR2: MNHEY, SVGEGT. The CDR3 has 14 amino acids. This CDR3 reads CASSHLGAGETQYF. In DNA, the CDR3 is TGTGCCAGCAGTCACCTAGGGGCTGGAGAGACCCAGTACTTC.

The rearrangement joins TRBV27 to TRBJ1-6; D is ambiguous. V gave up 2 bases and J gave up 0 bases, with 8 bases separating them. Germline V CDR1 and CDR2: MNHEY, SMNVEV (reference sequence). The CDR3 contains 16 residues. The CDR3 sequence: CASSLEGSSYNSPLHF. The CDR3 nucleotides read TGTGCCAGCAGTTTAGAGGGTAGCTCCTATAATTCACCCCTCCACTTT.

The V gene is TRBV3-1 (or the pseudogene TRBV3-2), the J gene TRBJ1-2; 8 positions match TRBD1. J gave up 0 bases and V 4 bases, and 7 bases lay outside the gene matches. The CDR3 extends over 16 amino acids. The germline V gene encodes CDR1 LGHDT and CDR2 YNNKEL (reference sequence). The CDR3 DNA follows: TGTGCCAGCAGCCTCGGGACAGGTGATTCTAACTATGGCTACACCTTC. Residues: CASSLGTGDSNYGYTF.